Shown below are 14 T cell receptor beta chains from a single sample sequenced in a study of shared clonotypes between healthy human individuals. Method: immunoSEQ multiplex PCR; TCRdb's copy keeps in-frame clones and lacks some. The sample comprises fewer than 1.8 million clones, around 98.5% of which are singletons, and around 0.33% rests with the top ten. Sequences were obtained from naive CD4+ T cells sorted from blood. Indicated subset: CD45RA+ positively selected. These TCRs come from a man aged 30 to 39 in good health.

The CDR3 DNA sequence: TGTGCCAGCAGCTTGGTTTTACACCACCAAGAGACCCAGTACTTC. It codes for CASSLVLHHQETQYF. The chain couples TRBV5-6 to TRBJ2-5; no clear D gene. The CDR3 runs to 15 residues. The germline V gene encodes CDR1 SGHDT and CDR2 YYEEEE. V dropped 0 bases and J dropped 0 bases, with 9 bases sitting between them.

CDR3 in amino acids: CASSPRGGFSGANVLTF. CDR3 in DNA: TGTGCCAGCAGCCCGAGGGGCGGATTCTCTGGGGCCAACGTCCTGACTTTC. This sequence joins TRBV14 and TRBJ2-6, with D perhaps being TRBD1 or TRBD2 (5 bases each). V was shortened by 4 bases and J by 0 bases, with 13 bases between the two germline ends. The germline V gene encodes CDR1 SGHDN and CDR2 FVKESK. This CDR3 spans 17 amino acids.

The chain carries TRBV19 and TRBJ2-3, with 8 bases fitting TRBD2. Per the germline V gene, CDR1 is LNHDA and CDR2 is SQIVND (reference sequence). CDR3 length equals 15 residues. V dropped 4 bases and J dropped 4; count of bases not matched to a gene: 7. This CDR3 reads CASSKRREAADTQYF. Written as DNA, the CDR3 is TGTGCCAGTAGTAAGAGGCGGGAGGCGGCAGATACGCAGTATTTT.

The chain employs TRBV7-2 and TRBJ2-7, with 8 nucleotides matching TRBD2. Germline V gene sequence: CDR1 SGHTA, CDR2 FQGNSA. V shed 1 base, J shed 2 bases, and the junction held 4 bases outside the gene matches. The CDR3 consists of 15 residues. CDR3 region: CASSLVVAGPYEQYF. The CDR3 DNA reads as TGTGCCAGCAGCTTAGTCGTAGCGGGGCCCTACGAGCAGTACTTC.

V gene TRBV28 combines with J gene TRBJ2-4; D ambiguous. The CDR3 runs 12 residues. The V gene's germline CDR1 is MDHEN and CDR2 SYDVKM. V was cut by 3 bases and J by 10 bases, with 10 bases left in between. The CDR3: CASSLKGLIQYF. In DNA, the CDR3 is TGTGCCAGCAGTTTGAAGGGCCTTATTCAGTACTTC.

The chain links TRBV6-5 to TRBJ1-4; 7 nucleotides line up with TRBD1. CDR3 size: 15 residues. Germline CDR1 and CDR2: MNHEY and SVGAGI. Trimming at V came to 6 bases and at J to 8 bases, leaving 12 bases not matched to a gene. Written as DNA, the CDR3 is TGTGCCAGCAGATCCCGTAGGGGGCTCGGGGAAAAACTGTTTTTT. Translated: CASRSRRGLGEKLFF.

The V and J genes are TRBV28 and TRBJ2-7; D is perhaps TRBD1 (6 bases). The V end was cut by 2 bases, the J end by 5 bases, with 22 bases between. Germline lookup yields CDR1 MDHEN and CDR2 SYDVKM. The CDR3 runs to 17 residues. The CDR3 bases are TGTGCCAGCAGTTTACCTTCAGGGGCGACCCAAAGAAACGAGCAGTACTTC. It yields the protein CASSLPSGATQRNEQYF.

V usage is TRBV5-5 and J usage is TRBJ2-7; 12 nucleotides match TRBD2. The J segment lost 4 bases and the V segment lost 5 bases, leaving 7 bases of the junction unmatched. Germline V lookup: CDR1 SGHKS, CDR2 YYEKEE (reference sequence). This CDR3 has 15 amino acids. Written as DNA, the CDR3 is TGTGCCAGCAGTTCTCTAGCGGGAGGGGGTTACGAGCAGTACTTC. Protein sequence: CASSSLAGGGYEQYF.

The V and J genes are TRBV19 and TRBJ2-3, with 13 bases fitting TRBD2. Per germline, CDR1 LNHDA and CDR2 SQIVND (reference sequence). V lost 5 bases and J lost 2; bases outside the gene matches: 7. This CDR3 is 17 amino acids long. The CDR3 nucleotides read TGTGCCAGTAGTTTCCGGGGACTAGCGGGGTCCACAGATACGCAGTATTTT. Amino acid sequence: CASSFRGLAGSTDTQYF.

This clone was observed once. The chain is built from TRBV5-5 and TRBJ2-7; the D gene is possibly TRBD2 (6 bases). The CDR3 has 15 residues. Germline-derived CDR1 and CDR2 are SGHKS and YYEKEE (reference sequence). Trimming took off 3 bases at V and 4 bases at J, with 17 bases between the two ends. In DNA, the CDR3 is TGTGCCAGCAGCTCAGAGGCGGGGCCTTATTACGAGCAGTACTTC. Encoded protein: CASSSEAGPYYEQYF.

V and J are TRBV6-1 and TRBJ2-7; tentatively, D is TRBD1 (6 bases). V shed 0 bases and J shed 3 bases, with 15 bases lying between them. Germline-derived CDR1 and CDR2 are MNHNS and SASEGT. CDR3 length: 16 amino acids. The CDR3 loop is CASSEAIDRWSYEQYF. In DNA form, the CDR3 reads TGTGCCAGCAGTGAAGCTATAGACAGGTGGAGCTACGAGCAGTACTTC.

CDR3 loop: CASSGNPSGFAAIEQFF. CDR3 sequence (DNA): TGTGCCAGCAGCGGCAACCCTAGCGGTTTCGCGGCAATTGAGCAGTTCTTC. This chain links TRBV9 with TRBJ2-1; 7 bases match TRBD2. The V segment lost 3 bases and the J segment 9 bases; nucleotides outside the gene matches: 18. The CDR3 has 17 amino acids. Germline values: CDR1 SGDLS, CDR2 YYNGEE.

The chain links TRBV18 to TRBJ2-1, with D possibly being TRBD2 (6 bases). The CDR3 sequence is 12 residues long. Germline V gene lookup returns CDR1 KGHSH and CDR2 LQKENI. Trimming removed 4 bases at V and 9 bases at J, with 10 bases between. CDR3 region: CASSQGGGEQFF. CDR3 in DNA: TGTGCCAGCTCACAGGGAGGTGGTGAGCAGTTCTTC.

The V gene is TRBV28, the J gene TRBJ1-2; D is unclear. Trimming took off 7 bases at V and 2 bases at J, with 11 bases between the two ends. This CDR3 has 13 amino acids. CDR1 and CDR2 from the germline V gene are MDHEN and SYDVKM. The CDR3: CASNRDLNYGYTF. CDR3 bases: TGTGCCAGCAATAGGGATTTAAACTATGGCTACACCTTC.